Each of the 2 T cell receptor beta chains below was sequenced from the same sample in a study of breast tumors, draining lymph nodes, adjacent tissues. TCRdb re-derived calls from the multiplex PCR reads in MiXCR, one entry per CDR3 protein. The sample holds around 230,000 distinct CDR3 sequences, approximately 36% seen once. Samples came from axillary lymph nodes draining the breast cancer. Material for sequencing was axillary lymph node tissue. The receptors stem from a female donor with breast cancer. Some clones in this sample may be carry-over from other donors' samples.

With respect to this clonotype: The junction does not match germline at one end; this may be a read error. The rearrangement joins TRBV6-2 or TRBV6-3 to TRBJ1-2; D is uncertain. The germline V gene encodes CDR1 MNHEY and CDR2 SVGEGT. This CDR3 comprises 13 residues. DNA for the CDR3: TGTGCCAGCAGTTACGAGGGCAACTATGACTACACCTTC. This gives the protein CASSYEGNYDYTF.

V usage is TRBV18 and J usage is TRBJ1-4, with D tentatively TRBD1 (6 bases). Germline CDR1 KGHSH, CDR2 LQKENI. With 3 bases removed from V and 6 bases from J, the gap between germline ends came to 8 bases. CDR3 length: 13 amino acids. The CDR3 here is CASSPYRDEKLFF. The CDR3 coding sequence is TGTGCCAGCTCACCCTACAGGGATGAAAAACTGTTTTTT.